One and the same sample provided the 9 T cell receptor beta chains below, sequenced in a study of blood T cell repertoires in COVID-19. Produced via immunoSEQ multiplex PCR; TCRdb's table is partial and in-frame only. Of approximately 70,000 clones in the sample, about nine tenths were seen once. Sample: peripheral blood. These receptors came from a woman between 18 and 30 years old with acute or convalescent COVID-19.

The chain joins TRBV7-9 to TRBJ2-5; 12 bases match TRBD1. V dropped 5 bases and J dropped 5; count of bases not matched to a gene: 12. The CDR3 consists of 17 residues. In germline, CDR1 is SEHNR, CDR2 FQNEAQ (reference sequence). CDR3 in amino acids: CASSMEWGQGAEETQYF. In DNA, the CDR3 is TGTGCCAGCAGCATGGAGTGGGGACAGGGGGCTGAGGAGACCCAGTACTTC.

This clone has only one observation. V is TRBV30 and J is TRBJ1-2; unclear D gene. The CDR3 spans 14 residues. Germline lookup yields CDR1 GTSNPN and CDR2 SVGIG (reference sequence). V was cut by 0 bases and J by 8 bases, with 16 bases left in between. The DNA of the CDR3 is TGTGCCTGGAGTGTAAATACAATCAATGGCGGCTACACCTTC. Protein product: CAWSVNTINGGYTF.

The rearrangement uses TRBV2 and TRBJ2-7, with TRBD1 matching over 9 bases. The CDR3 sequence is 14 residues long. The J segment lost 3 bases and the V segment lost 7 bases, leaving 7 bases of the junction unmatched. From germline, CDR1 is SNHLY and CDR2 FYNNEI. DNA of the CDR3: TGTGCCAGCACCTCCGGGACAGGGATCTACGAGCAGTACTTC. This translates into CASTSGTGIYEQYF.

The chain carries TRBV28 and TRBJ2-7; the match to TRBD1 covers 8 bases. CDR3 size: 16 residues. Germline V gene lookup returns CDR1 MDHEN and CDR2 SYDVKM. The trim removed 5 bases at V and 0 bases at J, leaving 9 bases unmatched. The DNA for the CDR3 is TGTGCCAGCAGTCGGGGACAGGCCCATAGCTCCTACGAGCAGTACTTC. It translates to CASSRGQAHSSYEQYF.

In its sample, this clone was seen once. The gene calls are TRBV6-6 and TRBJ2-7, with D tentatively TRBD1 (5 bases). The germline CDR1 and CDR2 sequences are MNHNY and SVGAGI (reference sequence). Trimming pared 5 bases from V and 4 bases from J, leaving 12 bases between. This CDR3 comprises 13 residues. For the CDR3, the DNA is TGTGCCAGCAGTCAAACAGGCCCGTACGAGCAGTACTTC. Its protein product is CASSQTGPYEQYF.

This clone was picked up a small number of times. The chain recombines TRBV11-2 with TRBJ1-2; D is perhaps TRBD1 (5 bases). Trimming cost V 2 bases and J 1 base, with 11 bases left between them. The germline V gene has CDR1 SGHAT and CDR2 FQNNGV. This CDR3 region has 15 residues. The CDR3 region is CASSLSAGLNYGYTF. As DNA, the CDR3 is TGTGCCAGCAGCTTATCGGCAGGGCTTAACTATGGCTACACCTTC.

The V call is TRBV19, the J call TRBJ2-1; TRBD2 agrees at 14 bases. Germline CDR1 LNHDA, CDR2 SQIVND (reference sequence). CDR3 length: 17 residues. J was trimmed by 9 bases and V by 5 bases; bases with no gene match: 12. The chain's CDR3 is CASSAGTSGSRAGEQFF. The CDR3 nucleotides read TGTGCCAGTAGTGCAGGGACTAGCGGGAGTCGGGCCGGTGAGCAGTTCTTC.

V usage is TRBV5-1 and J usage is TRBJ2-7; TRBD1 might be the D (6 bases). The CDR3 has 14 residues. V lost 5 bases and J lost 0, with 12 bases in between. Germline lookup yields CDR1 SGHRS and CDR2 YFSETQ. For the CDR3, the DNA is TGCGCCAGCAGAAAAAGACAGGACTCCTACGAGCAGTACTTC. It codes for CASRKRQDSYEQYF.

The V and J genes are TRBV4-2 and TRBJ2-2, with 8 bases aligning to TRBD1. Germline-derived CDR1 and CDR2 are LGHNA and YNFKEQ. V trimming: 0 bases; J trimming: 7 bases; junction bases outside the gene matches: 4. This CDR3 region has 15 residues. CDR3 protein: CASSQETGAVGELFF. CDR3 sequence (DNA): TGTGCCAGCAGCCAAGAGACAGGGGCCGTCGGGGAGCTGTTTTTT.